This is a list of T cell receptor beta chains from one sample in a study of T cell changes during pregnancy in multiple sclerosis. Clones were sequenced by immunoSEQ multiplex PCR, and TCRdb holds only the in-frame ones, with some missing. The sample shows some 46,000 clones, 80% to 95% of them seen only once. Sequenced here: peripheral blood, sampled in the third trimester of pregnancy. The source of these receptors is a female donor with multiple sclerosis, enrolled in a pregnancy study. The CDR3 runs from the conserved cysteine through the conserved F or W. Each record gives: V gene, clone size, D gene, J gene, CDR3 DNA, CDR3 protein. A D gene is named only where the DNA matches it firmly. A row's size may be missing; if present it is once, few, many or a size class.

v_gene: TRBV29-1
abundance: -
d_gene: TRBD1
j_gene: TRBJ2-7
CDR3nt: TGCAGCGTTGAAAAGGGCCGGGACAGGGGTTCTTACGAGCAGTACTTC
CDR3aa: CSVEKGRDRGSYEQYF

v_gene: TRBV10-3
abundance: -
d_gene: TRBD2
j_gene: TRBJ2-1
CDR3nt: TGTGCCATCAGTGAGGCCCCGGGACTAGCCACCTACAATGAGCAGTTCTTC
CDR3aa: CAISEAPGLATYNEQFF

v_gene: TRBV5-8
abundance: few
d_gene: TRBD2
j_gene: TRBJ2-1
CDR3nt: TGTGCCAGCAGCCCTGGACTAGCGGGAGTCCTAGCTGTCTATGAGCAGTTCTTC
CDR3aa: CASSPGLAGVLAVYEQFF

v_gene: TRBV7-7
abundance: -
d_gene: -
j_gene: TRBJ2-2
CDR3nt: TGTGCTAGCAGCCCCGGGACTAACACCGGGGAGCTGTTTTTT
CDR3aa: CASSPGTNTGELFF

v_gene: TRBV5-6
abundance: -
d_gene: -
j_gene: TRBJ2-5
CDR3nt: TGTGCCAGCAGCTTGGCCCTCGGGAGTTCGGAAGAGACCCAGTACTTC
CDR3aa: CASSLALGSSEETQYF

v_gene: TRBV11-2
abundance: -
d_gene: -
j_gene: TRBJ2-1
CDR3nt: TGTGCCAGCAGCTCCCTCGGGGGTGGAAGCTCCTACAATGAGCAGTTCTTC
CDR3aa: CASSSLGGGSSYNEQFF

v_gene: TRBV28
abundance: -
d_gene: TRBD2
j_gene: TRBJ2-1
CDR3nt: TGTGCCAGCAGTCCACTACCGGGACTAGCGGGAGTTAGGAACAATGAGCAGTTCTTC
CDR3aa: CASSPLPGLAGVRNNEQFF

v_gene: TRBV7-2
abundance: once
d_gene: -
j_gene: TRBJ1-5
CDR3nt: TGTGCCTCCGGAGGTAATCAGCCCCAGCATTTT
CDR3aa: CASGGNQPQHF

v_gene: TRBV7-2
abundance: once
d_gene: -
j_gene: TRBJ2-3
CDR3nt: TGTGCCAGCAGCTTCGGCGGGGCAGATACGCAGTATTTT
CDR3aa: CASSFGGADTQYF

v_gene: TRBV15
abundance: once
d_gene: -
j_gene: TRBJ2-5
CDR3nt: TGTGCCACCATGTTCGGGGGGCTGGAGACCCAGTACTTC
CDR3aa: CATMFGGLETQYF

v_gene: TRBV5-4
abundance: -
d_gene: -
j_gene: TRBJ2-3
CDR3nt: TGTGCCAGCAGCTCCACTGACAGAGCCACGCGCACAGATACGCAGTATTTT
CDR3aa: CASSSTDRATRTDTQYF

v_gene: TRBV5-1
abundance: -
d_gene: -
j_gene: TRBJ2-7
CDR3nt: TGCGCCAGCAGCTTGGGCGACAACTACGAGCAGTACTTC
CDR3aa: CASSLGDNYEQYF

v_gene: TRBV19
abundance: -
d_gene: TRBD2
j_gene: TRBJ2-2
CDR3nt: TGTGCCAGTAGGGAGGGACTAGCTCAGGTCACCGGGGAGCTGTTTTTT
CDR3aa: CASREGLAQVTGELFF

v_gene: TRBV19
abundance: -
d_gene: -
j_gene: TRBJ2-1
CDR3nt: TGTGCCAGTAGTATAGACCAGGACTACAATGAGCAGTTCTTC
CDR3aa: CASSIDQDYNEQFF

v_gene: TRBV19
abundance: -
d_gene: -
j_gene: TRBJ1-5
CDR3nt: TGTGCCAGTAGAGGTTACAGGGATAGCAATCAGCCCCAGCATTTT
CDR3aa: CASRGYRDSNQPQHF

v_gene: TRBV19
abundance: few
d_gene: TRBD1
j_gene: TRBJ1-2
CDR3nt: TGTGCCAGTACTGACAGGGAAGTTGGCTACACCTTC
CDR3aa: CASTDREVGYTF

v_gene: TRBV5-1
abundance: -
d_gene: -
j_gene: TRBJ2-7
CDR3nt: TGCGCCAGCAGCTTGTGGAGGGGCTACGAGCAGTACTTC
CDR3aa: CASSLWRGYEQYF

v_gene: TRBV7-2
abundance: -
d_gene: -
j_gene: TRBJ1-1
CDR3nt: TGTGCCAGCAGCGTTACCGGACAGAACACTGAAGCTTTCTTT
CDR3aa: CASSVTGQNTEAFF

v_gene: TRBV28
abundance: -
d_gene: -
j_gene: TRBJ1-5
CDR3nt: TGTGCCAGCAGGGGCGACAGGAGATTTTATAGCAATCAGCCCCAGCATTTT
CDR3aa: CASRGDRRFYSNQPQHF

v_gene: TRBV5-5
abundance: -
d_gene: -
j_gene: TRBJ2-2
CDR3nt: TGTGCCAGCAGCTCCTCGACAGGCTACACCGGGGAGCTGTTTTTT
CDR3aa: CASSSSTGYTGELFF

v_gene: TRBV19
abundance: -
d_gene: TRBD2
j_gene: TRBJ2-1
CDR3nt: TGTGCCAGTAGTTATGAGGGAGGTCTAGCGGGAGAGTACAATGAGCAGTTCTTC
CDR3aa: CASSYEGGLAGEYNEQFF

v_gene: TRBV23-1
abundance: -
d_gene: -
j_gene: TRBJ2-5
CDR3nt: TGCGCCAGCACCCCGTCCCAGTACTTC
CDR3aa: CASTPSQYF

v_gene: TRBV15
abundance: -
d_gene: -
j_gene: TRBJ1-3
CDR3nt: TGTGCCACCCAGGCAACTGGAAACACCATATATTTT
CDR3aa: CATQATGNTIYF

v_gene: TRBV11-3
abundance: once
d_gene: TRBD2
j_gene: TRBJ2-1
CDR3nt: TGTGCCAGCAGCACTTGGACTAGCGGGAACGATGAGCAGTTCTTC
CDR3aa: CASSTWTSGNDEQFF

v_gene: TRBV5-1
abundance: -
d_gene: -
j_gene: TRBJ1-2
CDR3nt: TGCGCCAGCAGCTTAGGGGGACCGGACTATGGCTACACCTTC
CDR3aa: CASSLGGPDYGYTF

v_gene: TRBV19
abundance: -
d_gene: -
j_gene: TRBJ1-3
CDR3nt: TGTGCCAGTACCCAAACAGGTGAAGGAAACACCATATATTTT
CDR3aa: CASTQTGEGNTIYF

v_gene: TRBV19
abundance: -
d_gene: TRBD1
j_gene: TRBJ1-2
CDR3nt: TGTGCCAGGGAGGGACAGAGGGGTGGCTACACCTTC
CDR3aa: CAREGQRGGYTF

v_gene: TRBV11-2
abundance: -
d_gene: TRBD2
j_gene: TRBJ2-3
CDR3nt: TGTGCCAGCAGCTGGGGGGGGGTGCTGGGCGGGAGTACAGATACGCAGTATTTT
CDR3aa: CASSWGGVLGGSTDTQYF

v_gene: TRBV23-1
abundance: -
d_gene: -
j_gene: TRBJ2-3
CDR3nt: TGCGCCAGCAGTCAATCGCCTCCAGAGGAGGAGGGTAATACGCAGTATTTT
CDR3aa: CASSQSPPEEEGNTQYF

v_gene: TRBV5-1
abundance: -
d_gene: -
j_gene: TRBJ2-5
CDR3nt: TGCGCCAGCAGCCGCCCCCAGGGAGAGACCCAGTACTTC
CDR3aa: CASSRPQGETQYF

v_gene: TRBV5-6
abundance: -
d_gene: TRBD2
j_gene: TRBJ2-1
CDR3nt: TGTGCCAGCAGCTCGGGACTAGCGGGAGCGGTTGAGCAGTTCTTC
CDR3aa: CASSSGLAGAVEQFF

v_gene: TRBV28
abundance: -
d_gene: TRBD2
j_gene: TRBJ2-3
CDR3nt: TGTGCCAGCAGTTTCCCAACCTCTCCTAGCGGAGCTAGCACAGATACGCAGTATTTT
CDR3aa: CASSFPTSPSGASTDTQYF

v_gene: TRBV6-5
abundance: once
d_gene: -
j_gene: TRBJ1-2
CDR3nt: TGTGCCAGCAGTTACTCGACCAGGGGACGTGGCTACACCTTC
CDR3aa: CASSYSTRGRGYTF

v_gene: TRBV28
abundance: -
d_gene: -
j_gene: TRBJ2-7
CDR3nt: TGTGCCAGCAGTTTAGGGCTAGCGTCGCACTACGAGCAGTACTTC
CDR3aa: CASSLGLASHYEQYF

v_gene: TRBV27
abundance: -
d_gene: TRBD1
j_gene: TRBJ1-2
CDR3nt: TGTGCCAGCAGTTTATGGGGACAGGGAAACTATGGCTACACCTTC
CDR3aa: CASSLWGQGNYGYTF

v_gene: TRBV20-1
abundance: -
d_gene: TRBD2
j_gene: TRBJ2-1
CDR3nt: TGCAGTGCTAAGCGGGAGTATGAGCAGTTCTTC
CDR3aa: CSAKREYEQFF

v_gene: TRBV9
abundance: -
d_gene: -
j_gene: TRBJ2-7
CDR3nt: TGTGCCAGCAGCGGAGACATAGGATACGAGCAGTACTTC
CDR3aa: CASSGDIGYEQYF